The 27 T cell receptor beta chains below were found in one sample sequenced in a study of identical twins. TCRdb recomputed calls from the 5' RACE reads with MiXCR, one row per CDR3 protein. The profile shows 250,000 to 300,000 distinct CDR3 sequences, nearly 9.5% of them singletons. These same records also appear under a second study, on yellow fever vaccine responses in identical twins.

The sequencing sample was made of CD8+ T cells sorted from blood. These receptors were collected from a woman aged 18-35 years in good health.

The table lists this clonotype with a few counts. The chain is built from TRBV7-3 and TRBJ2-5; D is unclear. This CDR3 has 14 residues. The germline gives CDR1 SGHTA, CDR2 FQGTGA. V gave up 2 bases and J gave up 3 bases, with 10 bases separating them. CDR3 nucleotide sequence: TGTGCCAGCAGCTTATCGGGTAGTAAAGAGACCCAGTACTTC. Protein: CASSLSGSKETQYF.

The chain has TRBV13 and TRBJ2-3, with TRBD2 matching over 10 bases. Germline V gene sequence: CDR1 PRHDT, CDR2 FYEKMQ (reference sequence). Trimming at V came to 4 bases and at J to 1 base, leaving 5 bases not matched to a gene. The CDR3 consists of 16 residues. This CDR3 is CASSSSGSRGTDTQYF. The CDR3, as DNA: TGTGCCAGCAGCTCTAGCGGGAGTCGCGGCACAGATACGCAGTATTTT.

The table lists this clonotype with a few counts. The chain uses TRBV9 and TRBJ2-7; D remains unclear. There are 14 residues in the CDR3. Trimming removed 4 bases at V and 2 bases at J, with 13 bases between. Germline V gene sequence: CDR1 SGDLS, CDR2 YYNGEE. As DNA, the CDR3 is TGTGCCAGCAGCACCGGACGTGACACCTACGAGCAGTACTTC. It yields the protein CASSTGRDTYEQYF. The variable domain in full, with the rest retrieved from reference TRBV9 and TRBJ2-7, is DSGVTQTPKHLITATGQRVTLRCSPRSGDLSVYWYQQSLDQGLQFLIQYYNGEERAKGNILERFSAQQFPDLHSELNLSSLELGDSALYFCASSTGRDTYEQYFGPGTRLTVT.

This clonotype has a handful of counts. The CDR3, as DNA: TGTGCCAGCAGTGGCCCGCAGGGTACTGAAGCTTTCTTT. Translated: CASSGPQGTEAFF. The chain links TRBV2 to TRBJ1-1; the D gene is possibly TRBD1 (5 bases). CDR3 length: 13 amino acids. Germline V gene data show CDR1 as SNHLY and CDR2 as FYNNEI. Trimming took 4 bases from V and 5 from J, leaving 11 bases between them.

This clonotype has more than one count but fewer than ten. The rearrangement joins TRBV19 to TRBJ2-1; D is uncertain. Trimming took off 3 bases at V and 7 bases at J, with 4 bases between the two ends. Germline V CDR1 and CDR2: LNHDA, SQIVND (reference sequence). CDR3 length: 11 residues. For the CDR3, the DNA is TGTGCCAGTAGTATTGGGAATGAGCAGTTCTTC. Encoded protein: CASSIGNEQFF.

This chain links TRBV7-2 with TRBJ2-2, with D possibly matching TRBD2 (6 bases). This CDR3 is built from 16 residues. With 2 bases removed from V and 6 bases from J, the gap between germline ends came to 16 bases. Germline V gene sequence: CDR1 SGHTA, CDR2 FQGNSA. For the CDR3, the DNA is TGTGCCAGCAGCTTATCCGGGAGCGTTTTTTCCGGGGAGCTGTTTTTT. Encoded protein: CASSLSGSVFSGELFF.

This clonotype was counted a few times. The gene calls are TRBV20-1 and TRBJ2-3; D is unresolved. CDR1 and CDR2 from the germline V gene are DFQATT and SNEGSKA (reference sequence). Deletions cut 0 bases from V and 2 bases from J, with 9 bases between. This CDR3 contains 14 residues. CDR3 in DNA: TGCAGTGCTAGAGATCCCCTCATCACAGATACGCAGTATTTT. Amino acids: CSARDPLITDTQYF.

This clonotype was detected ten times or more. The chain has TRBV9 and TRBJ2-7; 7 nucleotides line up with TRBD1. V was pared by 0 bases and J by 3 bases, with 6 bases of the junction left unmatched. Germline V CDR1 and CDR2: SGDLS, YYNGEE. The CDR3 consists of 15 residues. In nucleotides, the CDR3 is TGTGCCAGCAGCGTAGAAGGGACAGAAGGCTACGAGCAGTACTTC. Its translation: CASSVEGTEGYEQYF.

The chain combines TRBV4-3 with TRBJ1-6; D not resolved. CDR3 length: 16 residues. The germline V and J ends were trimmed by 0 bases and 6 bases, with 12 bases remaining between them. Germline loops: CDR1 LGHNA, CDR2 YSLEER. The CDR3 protein is CASSQDRAIFNSPLHF. In DNA form, the CDR3 reads TGCGCCAGCAGCCAAGATCGTGCCATATTTAATTCACCCCTCCACTTT.

This clonotype was seen at least ten times. The chain recombines TRBV29-1 with TRBJ1-2; D gene ambiguous. The CDR3 extends over 12 amino acids. V was cut by 5 bases and J by 2 bases, with 9 bases left in between. Germline V gives CDR1 SQVTM, CDR2 ANQGSEA. The CDR3 sequence: CSVLDGNYGYTF. CDR3 DNA: TGCAGCGTTCTAGACGGCAACTATGGCTACACCTTC.

V is TRBV28 and J is TRBJ2-1; D gene uncertain. The germline V and J ends were trimmed by 4 bases and 5 bases, with 12 bases remaining between them. CDR3 size: 14 residues. Looked up from germline, CDR1 is MDHEN and CDR2 is SYDVKM. CDR3: CASSSPGRDNEQFF. The CDR3 DNA follows: TGTGCCAGCAGTTCCCCGGGTAGGGACAATGAGCAGTTCTTC.

The rearrangement joins TRBV7-9 to TRBJ1-1; 10 bases are shared with TRBD1. The trim removed 3 bases at V and 4 bases at J, leaving 8 bases unmatched. Germline V gene data show CDR1 as SEHNR and CDR2 as FQNEAQ (reference sequence). The CDR3 runs 16 residues. CDR3 sequence (DNA): TGTGCCAGCAGCTTGGTGACAGGGGGCTTGAGCACTGAAGCTTTCTTT. It codes for CASSLVTGGLSTEAFF.

This clonotype was picked up a small number of times. The genes are TRBV3-1 and TRBJ2-5, with TRBD2 matching 11 bases. Looked up from germline, CDR1 is LGHDT and CDR2 is YNNKEL (reference sequence). The CDR3 is 17 residues long. J gave up 5 bases and V 1 base, and 9 bases lay outside the gene matches. The CDR3, as DNA: TGTGCCAGCAGCCAAGCGCCGGGGACTAGCGGCAGTGAGACCCAGTACTTC. Its translation: CASSQAPGTSGSETQYF.

The rearrangement links TRBV20-1 to TRBJ2-7; 9 bases are shared with TRBD2. Germline CDR1 DFQATT, CDR2 SNEGSKA (reference sequence). The CDR3 spans 14 residues. Trimming removed 5 bases from V and 2 bases from J; junction bases left unmatched: 7. CDR3 residues: CSAHIAGETYEQYF. The CDR3 DNA follows: TGCAGTGCTCACATAGCGGGAGAGACCTACGAGCAGTACTTC.

The sample holds many counts of this clonotype. The rearrangement uses TRBV7-3 and TRBJ2-3; D not resolved. Trimming pared 6 bases from V and 2 bases from J, leaving 12 bases between. CDR1 and CDR2 (germline): SGHTA, FQGTGA. The CDR3 loop spans 14 amino acids. CDR3 nucleotide sequence: TGTGCCAGCAGTTTGCTCTCATTCACAGATACGCAGTATTTT. It codes for CASSLLSFTDTQYF. Full variable domain (outside the CDR3, taken from reference TRBV7-3 and TRBJ2-3): GAGVSQTPSNKVTEKGKYVELRCDPISGHTALYWYRQSLGQGPEFLIYFQGTGAADDSGLPNDRFFAVRPEGSVSTLKIQRTERGDSAVYLCASSLLSFTDTQYFGPGTRLTVL.

In this sample, this clonotype turned up many times. The V and J genes are TRBV4-1 and TRBJ2-6; D is possibly TRBD1 (6 bases). The CDR3 has 17 residues. Looked up from germline, CDR1 is MGHRA and CDR2 is YSYEKL. Trimming removed 1 base at V and 1 base at J, with 11 bases between. CDR3 bases: TGCGCCAGCAGCCAAGTGACACAGGGTTCTGGGGCCAACGTCCTGACTTTC. Translating gives CASSQVTQGSGANVLTF.

The genes are TRBV11-2 and TRBJ2-3, with 7 bases aligning to TRBD2. The CDR3 spans 16 residues. Germline CDR1 is SGHAT and CDR2 is FQNNGV. V shed 1 base, J shed 1 base, and the junction held 5 bases outside the gene matches. Written as DNA, the CDR3 is TGTGCCAGCAGCTTAGTATTTGCGGGAGGCACAGATACGCAGTATTTT. It codes for CASSLVFAGGTDTQYF.

The V call is TRBV15, the J call TRBJ2-5; D is possibly TRBD1 (7 bases). This CDR3 spans 15 amino acids. CDR1 and CDR2 from the germline V gene are LNHNV and YYDKDF (reference sequence). V lost 6 bases, J lost 0 bases, and 14 bases lay in between. The DNA for the CDR3 is TGTGCCACCAGGCCCAGGGGGGTTTACCAAGAGACCCAGTACTTC. It specifies CATRPRGVYQETQYF.

In its sample, this clonotype was seen a few times. This rearrangement joins TRBV6-1 to TRBJ2-7, with D uncertain. There are 14 residues in the CDR3. Germline V gene sequence: CDR1 MNHNS, CDR2 SASEGT. V was trimmed by 11 bases and J by 0 bases, leaving 17 bases between them. The CDR3 spells CACRPEPSSYEQYF. In nucleotides, the CDR3 is TGTGCCTGCCGCCCGGAACCAAGCTCCTACGAGCAGTACTTC.

There are many counts of this clonotype. The chain has TRBV9 and TRBJ2-3; a weak D match, TRBD2 (5 bases). This CDR3 is built from 15 residues. V lost 4 bases and J lost 2, with 14 bases in between. The germline V gene encodes CDR1 SGDLS and CDR2 YYNGEE. The CDR3 DNA reads TGTGCCAGCAGCACAGACCGGGAATCCACAGATACGCAGTATTTT. This encodes CASSTDRESTDTQYF.

This clonotype was counted many times. This chain joins TRBV12-3 or TRBV12-4 and TRBJ2-3; D may be TRBD2 (6 bases). The CDR3 length is 13 residues. V shed 7 bases and J shed 0 bases, with 8 bases lying between them. The CDR3 nucleotides read TGTGCCAGCACGGGGGATAGCACAGATACGCAGTATTTT. It is translated as CASTGDSTDTQYF.

This chain connects TRBV5-6 to TRBJ2-5; D ambiguous. CDR3 length: 15 amino acids. Germline lookup yields CDR1 SGHDT and CDR2 YYEEEE. Trimming left V 0 bases short and J 5 bases short, with 14 bases between. The CDR3 is CASSLASIQVETQYF. CDR3 DNA: TGTGCCAGCAGCTTGGCGTCGATTCAGGTTGAGACCCAGTACTTC.

This clonotype occurred many times. The chain recombines TRBV15 with TRBJ2-2; 10 bases agree with TRBD1. V trimming: 3 bases; J trimming: 5 bases; junction bases outside the gene matches: 3. The germline CDR1 and CDR2 sequences are LNHNV and YYDKDF (reference sequence). This CDR3 is built from 15 residues. CDR3 amino acids: CATSSRDRGTGELFF. CDR3 sequence (DNA): TGTGCCACCAGCAGCCGGGACAGGGGAACCGGGGAGCTGTTTTTT.

This clonotype was observed at least ten times. The V and J genes are TRBV3-1 and TRBJ2-1; D remains ambiguous. Trimming shortened V by 6 bases and J by 4 bases, and 13 bases separated the two germline ends. Germline V gene data show CDR1 as LGHDT and CDR2 as YNNKEL (reference sequence). CDR3 length: 14 residues. This CDR3 is CASRIGPGYNEQFF. The DNA for the CDR3 is TGTGCCAGCAGGATCGGGCCCGGGTACAATGAGCAGTTCTTC.

As concerns this clonotype: The CDR3 does not end in the conserved phenylalanine or tryptophan, so this is likely a read error. The limits of the CDR3 on the DNA are not certain, so only TCRdb's listed CDR3 is given. This sequence joins TRBV6-6 and TRBJ2-7. The CDR3 spans 12 amino acids, including both terminal residues. In germline, CDR1 is MNHNY, CDR2 SVGAGI (reference sequence). This chain's CDR3 is CASSYGGVAPLI.

About this clonotype: A read error may produce the germline difference seen at one junction end. The V call is TRBV7-9, the J call TRBJ1-1, with TRBD1 matching 9 bases. CDR3 length equals 15 residues. CDR1 is SEHNR and CDR2 is FQNEAQ in the germline V gene (reference sequence). Here the CDR3 DNA reads TGTGCCATCAGCATTTACAGGGGGCTGAACACTGAAGCTTTCTTT. It yields the protein CAISIYRGLNTEAFF.

This clonotype appeared a few times. The gene calls are TRBV9 and TRBJ1-2; 10 nucleotides line up with TRBD1. Germline loops: CDR1 SGDLS, CDR2 YYNGEE. The length of the CDR3 is 14 residues. J gave up 7 bases and V 2 bases, and 5 bases lay outside the gene matches. This CDR3 reads CASSVTTGGSGYTF. In nucleotides, the CDR3 is TGTGCCAGCAGCGTCACGACAGGGGGCTCTGGCTACACCTTC.